This T cell receptor (beta chain) was retrieved from a study of blood T cell repertoires in COVID-19. This CDR3 region has 16 residues. Between the trimmed V and J ends, which lost 5 bases and 5 bases, there was a span of 21 bases. Germline-derived CDR1 and CDR2 are SGHVS and FQNEAQ. This table comes from immunoSEQ multiplex PCR, and its TCRdb copy is limited to in-frame clones, with some not included. The data show about 50,000 clones, with 84% seen just once and approximately 7.6% held by the top ten. The source of this sequence is a human donor in a cohort sampled during active COVID-19. What was sequenced was peripheral blood. This chain links TRBV7-8 with TRBJ2-5, with a weak D call TRBD2 (7 bases). The DNA of the CDR3 is TGTGCCAGCAGCGCGGGGGCTCGCGGGAGAGGTGAGACCCAGTACTTC. Its protein is CASSAGARGRGETQYF.